This TCR beta chain derives from a study of cytomegalovirus exposure and HLA in healthy donors. Trimming pared 4 bases from V and 2 bases from J, leaving 13 bases between. Per germline, CDR1 SGHDT and CDR2 YYEEEE. The CDR3 runs 14 residues. Whole-study findings and limits: Per a prior analysis, the majority of TCR beta V segments were productive roughly 87% or roughly 30% of the time. Later analysis associated a missense DCLRE1C variant with TCR beta V- and J-gene trimming. There were 160 or so TCR beta chains listed as cytomegalovirus-associated. A later analysis found that most CMV-associated TCR beta chains appeared HLA-restricted.

It was with 60 Vbeta and 13 Jbeta primers that the PCR ran. TCRdb's copy holds only in-frame clones and misses some; the assay was immunoSEQ multiplex PCR. The profile shows approximately 120,000 clones, roughly 72% of them singletons. Worth noting for this clone: Antigen unknown.

This rearrangement joins TRBV5-6 to TRBJ2-7, with a possible D match to TRBD1 (6 bases). The receptor was derived from a man in his forties in good health and CMV-seropositive. Sequenced sample: PBMCs. The CDR3 spells CASSRRDIAYEQYF. The CDR3 DNA reads TGTGCCAGCAGCCGCCGGGACATAGCCTACGAGCAGTACTTC. Complete variable domain (other parts from reference TRBV5-6 and TRBJ2-7): DAGVTQSPTHLIKTRGQQVTLRCSPKSGHDTVSWYQQALGQGPQFIFQYYEEEERQRGNFPDRFSGHQFPNYSSELNVNALLLGDSALYLCASSRRDIAYEQYFGPGTRLTVT.